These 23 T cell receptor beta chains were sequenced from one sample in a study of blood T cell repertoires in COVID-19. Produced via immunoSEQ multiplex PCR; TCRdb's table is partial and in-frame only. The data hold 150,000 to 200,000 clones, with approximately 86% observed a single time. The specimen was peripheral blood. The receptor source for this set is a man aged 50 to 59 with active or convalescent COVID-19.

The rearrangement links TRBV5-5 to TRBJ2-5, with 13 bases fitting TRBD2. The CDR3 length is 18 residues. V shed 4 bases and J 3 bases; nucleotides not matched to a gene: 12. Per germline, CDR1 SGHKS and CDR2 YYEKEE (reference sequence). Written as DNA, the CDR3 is TGTGCCAGCAGCCCAAGGGATTTGGGACTAGCGGGGAAAGAGACCCAGTACTTC. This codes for CASSPRDLGLAGKETQYF. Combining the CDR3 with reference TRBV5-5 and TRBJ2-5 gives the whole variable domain DAGVTQSPTHLIKTRGQQVTLRCSPISGHKSVSWYQQVLGQGPQFIFQYYEKEERGRGNFPDRFSARQFPNYSSELNVNALLLGDSALYLCASSPRDLGLAGKETQYFGPGTRLLVL.

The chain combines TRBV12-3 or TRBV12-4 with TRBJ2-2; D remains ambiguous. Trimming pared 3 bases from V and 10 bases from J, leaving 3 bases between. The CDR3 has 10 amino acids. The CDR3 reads CASSFKELFF. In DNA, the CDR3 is TGTGCCAGCAGTTTCAAGGAGCTGTTTTTT.

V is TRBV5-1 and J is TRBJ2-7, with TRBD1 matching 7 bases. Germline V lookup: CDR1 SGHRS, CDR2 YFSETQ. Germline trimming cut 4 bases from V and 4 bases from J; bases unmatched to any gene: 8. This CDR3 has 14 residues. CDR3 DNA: TGCGCCAGCAGCGGACGGGACAGTATGTACGAGCAGTACTTC. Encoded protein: CASSGRDSMYEQYF.

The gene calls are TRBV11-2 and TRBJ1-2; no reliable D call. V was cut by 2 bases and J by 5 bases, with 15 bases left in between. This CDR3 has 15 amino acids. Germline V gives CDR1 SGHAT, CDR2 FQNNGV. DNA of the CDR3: TGTGCCAGCAGCTTAACCGGGAATGCGTTGTATGGCTACACCTTC. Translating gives CASSLTGNALYGYTF.

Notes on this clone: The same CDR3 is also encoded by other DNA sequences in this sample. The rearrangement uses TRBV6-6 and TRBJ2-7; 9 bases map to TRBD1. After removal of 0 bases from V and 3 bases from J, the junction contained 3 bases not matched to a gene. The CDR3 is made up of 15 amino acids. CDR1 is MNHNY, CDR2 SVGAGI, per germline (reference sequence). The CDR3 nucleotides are TGTGCCAGCAGTTACTCGCCGGGACAGGGCTACGAGCAGTACTTC. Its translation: CASSYSPGQGYEQYF.

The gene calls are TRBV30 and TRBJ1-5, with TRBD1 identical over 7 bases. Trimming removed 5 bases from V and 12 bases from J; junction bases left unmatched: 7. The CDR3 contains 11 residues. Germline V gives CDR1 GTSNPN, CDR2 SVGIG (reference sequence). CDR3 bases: TGTGCCTGGGGGGAGGGGGCGCGCCAGCATTTT. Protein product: CAWGEGARQHF.

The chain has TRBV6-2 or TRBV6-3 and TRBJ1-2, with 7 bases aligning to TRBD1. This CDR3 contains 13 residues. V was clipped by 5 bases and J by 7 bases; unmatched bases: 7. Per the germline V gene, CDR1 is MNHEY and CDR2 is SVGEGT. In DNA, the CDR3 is TGTGCCAGCAGTACTACAGGGGTGCCTGGCTACACCTTC. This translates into CASSTTGVPGYTF.

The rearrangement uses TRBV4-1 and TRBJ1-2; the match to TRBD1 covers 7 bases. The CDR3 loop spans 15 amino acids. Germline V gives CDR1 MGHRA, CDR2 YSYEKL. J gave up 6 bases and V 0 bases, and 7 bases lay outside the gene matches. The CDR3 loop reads CASSQDQQGSNGYTF. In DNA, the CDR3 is TGCGCCAGCAGCCAAGACCAACAGGGGTCTAATGGCTACACCTTC.

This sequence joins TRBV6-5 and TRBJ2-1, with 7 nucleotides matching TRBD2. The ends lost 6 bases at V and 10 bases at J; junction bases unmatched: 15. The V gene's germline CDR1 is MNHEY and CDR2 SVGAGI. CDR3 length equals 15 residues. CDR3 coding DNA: TGTGCCAGCAGCCCCCCATGGGGGAGGGCTGGGGAGCAGTTCTTC. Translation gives CASSPPWGRAGEQFF.

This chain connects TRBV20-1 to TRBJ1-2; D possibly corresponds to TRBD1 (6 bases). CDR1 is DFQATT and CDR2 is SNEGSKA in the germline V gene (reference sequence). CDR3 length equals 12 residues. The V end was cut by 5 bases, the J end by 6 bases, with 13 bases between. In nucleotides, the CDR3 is TGCAGTGCTCGTGACAGGAACCATGGCTACACCTTC. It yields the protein CSARDRNHGYTF.

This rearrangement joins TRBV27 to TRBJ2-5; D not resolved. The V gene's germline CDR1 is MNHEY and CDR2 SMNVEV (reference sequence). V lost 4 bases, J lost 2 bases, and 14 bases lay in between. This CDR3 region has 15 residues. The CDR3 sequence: CASSSFGELQETQYF. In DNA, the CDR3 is TGTGCCAGCAGTTCCTTTGGAGAGTTACAAGAGACCCAGTACTTC.

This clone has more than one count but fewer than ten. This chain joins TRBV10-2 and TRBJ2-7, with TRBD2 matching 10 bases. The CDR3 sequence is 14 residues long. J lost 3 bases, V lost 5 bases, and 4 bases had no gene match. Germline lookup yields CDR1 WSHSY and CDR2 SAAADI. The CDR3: CASSTRLAGYEQYF. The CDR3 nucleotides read TGCGCCAGCAGTACGAGACTAGCGGGCTACGAGCAGTACTTC.

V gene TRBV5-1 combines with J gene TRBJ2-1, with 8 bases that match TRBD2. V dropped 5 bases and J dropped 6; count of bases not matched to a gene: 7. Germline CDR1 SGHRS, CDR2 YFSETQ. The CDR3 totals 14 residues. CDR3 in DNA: TGCGCCAGCAGGTTACTAGCGGTTAGCAATGAGCAGTTCTTC. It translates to CASRLLAVSNEQFF. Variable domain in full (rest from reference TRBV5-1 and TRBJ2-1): KAGVTQTPRYLIKTRGQQVTLSCSPISGHRSVSWYQQTPGQGLQFLFEYFSETQRNKGNFPGRFSGRQFSNSRSEMNVSTLELGDSALYLCASRLLAVSNEQFFGPGTRLTVL.

The CDR3 spells CASSQQVGSYYGYTF. Written as DNA, the CDR3 is TGCGCCAGCAGCCAACAGGTCGGTTCATACTATGGCTACACCTTC. The chain carries TRBV4-1 and TRBJ1-2; D is uncertain. The CDR3 extends over 15 amino acids. Per the germline V gene, CDR1 is MGHRA and CDR2 is YSYEKL. Trimming took off 2 bases at V and 3 bases at J, with 13 bases between the two ends.

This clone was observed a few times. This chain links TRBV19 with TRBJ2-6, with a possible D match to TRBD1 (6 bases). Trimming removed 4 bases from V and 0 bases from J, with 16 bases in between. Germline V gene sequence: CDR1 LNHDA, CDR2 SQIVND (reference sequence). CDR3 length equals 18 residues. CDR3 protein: CASSTRTVTFSGANVLTF. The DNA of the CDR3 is TGTGCCAGTAGTACAAGGACAGTTACTTTCTCTGGGGCCAACGTCCTGACTTTC. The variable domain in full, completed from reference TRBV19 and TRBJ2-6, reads DGGITQSPKYLFRKEGQNVTLSCEQNLNHDAMYWYRQDPGQGLRLIYYSQIVNDFQKGDIAEGYSVSREKKESFPLTVTSAQKNPTAFYLCASSTRTVTFSGANVLTFGAGSRLTVL.

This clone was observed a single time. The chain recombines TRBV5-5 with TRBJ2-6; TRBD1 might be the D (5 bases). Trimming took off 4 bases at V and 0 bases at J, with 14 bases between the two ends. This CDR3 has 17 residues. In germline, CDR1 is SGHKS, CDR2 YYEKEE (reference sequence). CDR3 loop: CASSPLRVSSGANVLTF. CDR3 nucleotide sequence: TGTGCCAGCAGCCCTCTCAGGGTTTCCTCTGGGGCCAACGTCCTGACTTTC.

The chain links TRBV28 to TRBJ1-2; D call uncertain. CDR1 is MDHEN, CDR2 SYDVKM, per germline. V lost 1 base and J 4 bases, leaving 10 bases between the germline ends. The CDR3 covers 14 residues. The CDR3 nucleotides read TGTGCCAGCAGTTTATTACGGGGTTCCTATGGCTACACCTTC. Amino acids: CASSLLRGSYGYTF.

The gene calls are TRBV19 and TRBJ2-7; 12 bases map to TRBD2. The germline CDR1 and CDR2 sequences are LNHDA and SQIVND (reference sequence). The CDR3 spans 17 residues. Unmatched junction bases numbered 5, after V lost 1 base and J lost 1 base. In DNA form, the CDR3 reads TGTGCCAGTAGTATAGGGGGACTAGCGGGTGATTCCTACGAGCAGTACTTC. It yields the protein CASSIGGLAGDSYEQYF.

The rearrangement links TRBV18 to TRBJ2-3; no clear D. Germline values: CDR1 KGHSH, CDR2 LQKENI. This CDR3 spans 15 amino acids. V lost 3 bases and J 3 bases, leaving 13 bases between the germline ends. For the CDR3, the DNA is TGTGCCAGCTCACCTGGTCGGAGTGAGACAGATACGCAGTATTTT. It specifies CASSPGRSETDTQYF.

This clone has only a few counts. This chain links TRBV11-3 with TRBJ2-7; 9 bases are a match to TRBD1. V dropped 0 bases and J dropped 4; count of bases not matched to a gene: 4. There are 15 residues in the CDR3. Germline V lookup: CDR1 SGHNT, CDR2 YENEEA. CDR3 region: CASSLDTTGGYEQYF. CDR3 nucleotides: TGTGCCAGCAGCTTAGATACGACAGGGGGATACGAGCAGTACTTC.

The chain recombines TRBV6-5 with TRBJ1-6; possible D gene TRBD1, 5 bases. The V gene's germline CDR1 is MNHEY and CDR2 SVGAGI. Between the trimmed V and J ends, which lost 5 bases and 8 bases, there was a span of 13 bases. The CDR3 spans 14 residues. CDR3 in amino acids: CASSPRTNYSPLHF. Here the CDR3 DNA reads TGTGCCAGCAGTCCTCGGACAAATTATTCACCCCTCCACTTT.

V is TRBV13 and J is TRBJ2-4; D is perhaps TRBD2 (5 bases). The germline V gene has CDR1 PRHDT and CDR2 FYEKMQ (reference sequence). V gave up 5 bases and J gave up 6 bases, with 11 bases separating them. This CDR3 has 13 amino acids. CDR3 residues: CASSEGTGNIQYF. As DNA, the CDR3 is TGTGCCAGCAGCGAGGGAACTGGAAACATTCAGTACTTC.

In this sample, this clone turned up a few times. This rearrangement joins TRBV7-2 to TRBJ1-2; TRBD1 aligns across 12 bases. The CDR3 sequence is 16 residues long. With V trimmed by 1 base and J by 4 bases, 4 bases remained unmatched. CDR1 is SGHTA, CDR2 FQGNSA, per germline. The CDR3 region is CASSLGGTGGIYGYTF. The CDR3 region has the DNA TGTGCCAGCAGCTTAGGAGGGACAGGGGGCATCTATGGCTACACCTTC.